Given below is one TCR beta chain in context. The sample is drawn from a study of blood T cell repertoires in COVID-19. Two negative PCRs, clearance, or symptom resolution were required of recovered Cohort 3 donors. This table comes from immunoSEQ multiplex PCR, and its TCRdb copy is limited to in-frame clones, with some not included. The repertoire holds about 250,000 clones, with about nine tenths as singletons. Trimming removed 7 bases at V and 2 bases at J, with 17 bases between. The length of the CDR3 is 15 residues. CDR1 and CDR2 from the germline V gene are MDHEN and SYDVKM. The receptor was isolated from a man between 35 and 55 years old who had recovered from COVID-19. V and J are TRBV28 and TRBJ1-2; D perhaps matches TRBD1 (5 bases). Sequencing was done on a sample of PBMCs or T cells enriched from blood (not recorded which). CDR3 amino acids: CASTLAAGGNYGYTF. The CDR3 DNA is TGTGCCAGCACCCTTGCTGCGGGGGGAAACTATGGCTACACCTTC.